This TCR beta chain was sequenced for a study of blood T cell repertoires in COVID-19. About the study: Some COVID-19 samples were acute and others convalescent; all came from the United States, Italy and Spain.

This clone was found once. As processed by the authors: Amplifying reference gene primers gave estimates of nucleated cell counts. The repertoire was sequenced with immunoSEQ multiplex PCR; TCRdb's copy has only in-frame clones and lacks some. The V and J calls and clone size were taken over from that table, and D and trimming were inferred from the DNA. Counted here are 70,000 to 85,000 clones, 87% occurring once; the ten biggest clones make up roughly 3.1%. The CDR3 has 14 residues. Trimming shortened V by 5 bases and J by 4 bases, and 13 bases separated the two germline ends. The germline V gene encodes CDR1 SGHTA and CDR2 FQGTGA.

The sequence derives from a woman aged 45 to 65 with active or convalescent COVID-19. The genes are TRBV7-3 and TRBJ2-3; the D gene is possibly TRBD2 (5 bases). The sample taken for sequencing was peripheral blood. The CDR3 coding sequence is TGTGCCAGCAGCCCGGCGGTCGGGGCAGATACGCAGTATTTT. Encoded protein: CASSPAVGADTQYF.